What follows is one T cell receptor (beta chain) and its context. This sample was included in a study of response to subunit inactivated influenza vaccine. The CDR3 is 17 residues long. V dropped 4 bases and J dropped 4; count of bases not matched to a gene: 13. In TCRdb, the RT-PCR reads were re-called with MiXCR into one record per CDR3 protein. Among more than 550,000 distinct CDR3 sequences listed, around 11% were seen once. The data were also submitted as part of a second study, on T cells expressing NK-cell markers. This second study says: UMIs accompanied the 5'RACE template switching by which TCR beta cDNA was made. HCMV serostatus: seven of eight sequenced donors positive, one negative. Dominant NKG2C+ clonotypes made up about 1.0-7.0% of CD8+ T cells in 5 or 6 donors. Among several donors, these clonotypes also ranked first in the CD3+CD56-NKG2C+ fraction.

Sample: PBMCs from blood, taken on the day of vaccination. The TCR originated in a man aged 45-65 years who received an inactivated influenza vaccine. The genes are TRBV5-7 and TRBJ1-1, with 10 nucleotides matching TRBD1. TRBV5-7 is known as an ORF, though its function is uncertain. The CDR3 loop is CASSPWDRGPLSTEAFF. CDR3 sequence (DNA): TGTGCCAGCAGCCCGTGGGACAGGGGACCCCTTAGCACTGAAGCTTTCTTT.